A selection of T cell receptor beta chains follows, all from one sample in a study of CD8 T cells in ankylosing spondylitis. TCRdb recomputed calls from the 5' RACE reads with MiXCR, one row per CDR3 protein. The sample yields roughly 670,000 distinct CDR3 sequences, about 20% seen once. Specimen: blood, either unsorted or a sorted T cell fraction (not recorded which). All receptors come from a male donor with ankylosing spondylitis. The CDR3 runs from the conserved cysteine through the conserved F or W. The order of the fields is CDR3 DNA, CDR3 protein, clone size, CDR3 length, V gene, D gene, J gene. A D gene is named only where the DNA matches it firmly. Rows give clone size only sometimes, using once, few, many, or a class for an expanded clone.

cdr3_nt: TGTGCCAGCATTTCTTGGTGGAGCAATCAGCCCCAGCATTTT
cdr3_aa: CASISWWSNQPQHF
clone_size: NA
cdr3_length: 14
v_call: TRBV28
d_call: NA
j_call: TRBJ1-5

cdr3_nt: TGTGCCATCAGTGTTCTAGCCGGAGAGACCCAGTACTTC
cdr3_aa: CAISVLAGETQYF
clone_size: NA
cdr3_length: 13
v_call: TRBV10-3
d_call: NA
j_call: TRBJ2-5

cdr3_nt: TGCAGTGCCCGTACCAGCGGGAGAGGGTATTACGAGCAGTACTTC
cdr3_aa: CSARTSGRGYYEQYF
clone_size: NA
cdr3_length: 15
v_call: TRBV20-1
d_call: TRBD2
j_call: TRBJ2-7

cdr3_nt: TGCGCCAGCAACTCTGGCGGAACGAACACCGGGGAGCTGTTTTTT
cdr3_aa: CASNSGGTNTGELFF
clone_size: NA
cdr3_length: 15
v_call: TRBV5-1
d_call: NA
j_call: TRBJ2-2

cdr3_nt: TGTGCCAGCAGCTTGACAGGGGTCCATGGCTACACCTTC
cdr3_aa: CASSLTGVHGYTF
clone_size: few
cdr3_length: 13
v_call: TRBV7-9
d_call: TRBD1
j_call: TRBJ1-2

cdr3_nt: TGTGCCAGCAGCGTCGGGAGGGGCGGTGAAGCTTTCTTT
cdr3_aa: CASSVGRGGEAFF
clone_size: few
cdr3_length: 13
v_call: TRBV7-6
d_call: NA
j_call: TRBJ1-1

cdr3_nt: TGTGCCAGCAGTTATGGCTCCGCCGGGGGGGGTTACAATGAGCAGTTCTTC
cdr3_aa: CASSYGSAGGGYNEQFF
clone_size: NA
cdr3_length: 17
v_call: TRBV6-2/TRBV6-3
d_call: TRBD2
j_call: TRBJ2-1

cdr3_nt: TGTGCCAGCAGTTTAGCTGGCGGAGCAGCGTCACCCCTCCACTTT
cdr3_aa: CASSLAGGAASPLHF
clone_size: NA
cdr3_length: 15
v_call: TRBV12-3/TRBV12-4
d_call: NA
j_call: TRBJ1-6

cdr3_nt: TGTGCCAGCAGCCTGCAGGCCTTCTCCTACGAGCAGTACTTC
cdr3_aa: CASSLQAFSYEQYF
clone_size: few
cdr3_length: 14
v_call: TRBV9
d_call: NA
j_call: TRBJ2-7

cdr3_nt: TGTGCCAGCAGCTTAGTAGGGTACAGGGGGCGCAGGATGAACACTGAAGCTTTCTTT
cdr3_aa: CASSLVGYRGRRMNTEAFF
clone_size: NA
cdr3_length: 19
v_call: TRBV11-1
d_call: TRBD1
j_call: TRBJ1-1

cdr3_nt: TGTGCCAGCAGCTTAGGGGACATTCAGTACTTC
cdr3_aa: CASSLGDIQYF
clone_size: many
cdr3_length: 11
v_call: TRBV13
d_call: NA
j_call: TRBJ2-4

cdr3_nt: TGTGCCAGCACCCGACAGGTTAACACCGGGGAGCTGTTTTTT
cdr3_aa: CASTRQVNTGELFF
clone_size: few
cdr3_length: 14
v_call: TRBV12-3/TRBV12-4
d_call: NA
j_call: TRBJ2-2

cdr3_nt: TGTGCCAGCAGTTATCCATCAGGGGAGGTGTACACTGAAGCTTTCTTT
cdr3_aa: CASSYPSGEVYTEAFF
clone_size: NA
cdr3_length: 16
v_call: TRBV6-5
d_call: NA
j_call: TRBJ1-1

cdr3_nt: TGCAGTGCTAGAGATGGTTTCGGGAAGTCCTACGAGCAGTACTTC
cdr3_aa: CSARDGFGKSYEQYF
clone_size: NA
cdr3_length: 15
v_call: TRBV20-1
d_call: NA
j_call: TRBJ2-7

cdr3_nt: TGCGCCAGCAGCCAAGATTCAGGGGGCGGGACCCAGTACTTC
cdr3_aa: CASSQDSGGGTQYF
clone_size: NA
cdr3_length: 14
v_call: TRBV4-1
d_call: TRBD1
j_call: TRBJ2-5

cdr3_nt: TGCGCCAGCAGCCTGCCACCGGGGGAGGAGCAGTACTTC
cdr3_aa: CASSLPPGEEQYF
clone_size: NA
cdr3_length: 13
v_call: TRBV4-1
d_call: NA
j_call: TRBJ2-7

cdr3_nt: TGTGCCAGCAGCCGTTGGGACAGGCAAAATCAGCCCCAGCATTTT
cdr3_aa: CASSRWDRQNQPQHF
clone_size: NA
cdr3_length: 15
v_call: TRBV7-8
d_call: TRBD1
j_call: TRBJ1-5

cdr3_nt: TGCGCCAGCAGCCCCGGCGGAAGGGAATGGTGGGGCAATCAGCCCCAGCATTTT
cdr3_aa: CASSPGGREWWGNQPQHF
clone_size: NA
cdr3_length: 18
v_call: TRBV5-1
d_call: NA
j_call: TRBJ1-5

cdr3_nt: TGTGCCAGCAGCTCAAGACAGGGGGCGGTGAGGGATACGCAGTATTTT
cdr3_aa: CASSSRQGAVRDTQYF
clone_size: NA
cdr3_length: 16
v_call: TRBV11-1
d_call: TRBD1
j_call: TRBJ2-3